Below, 24 T cell receptor beta chains from the same sample are listed, as sequenced in a study of beta chain features in type 1 diabetes. The sequenced template was cDNA made from the entire isolated RNA. The repertoire was sequenced with immunoSEQ multiplex PCR; TCRdb's copy has only in-frame clones and lacks some. Here the sample spans under 900,000 clones, roughly 17% being singletons. Material for sequencing was naive CD4+ T cells from blood. The receptors derive from a woman between 18 and 29 years old in good health.

This clone was counted between two and nine times. The J gene is TRBJ1-2, the V gene TRBV5-4; D is possibly TRBD1 (6 bases). CDR3 size: 17 residues. The V end lost 3 bases, the J end lost 1 base, and 19 bases lay between the germline ends. Germline CDR1 SGHNT, CDR2 YYREEE (reference sequence). The CDR3 loop is CASSSGGGGRYNYGYTF. CDR3 DNA sequence: TGTGCCAGCAGCTCCGGAGGGGGTGGGAGATATAACTATGGCTACACCTTC.

V usage is TRBV4-3 and J usage is TRBJ2-1, with 11 bases fitting TRBD1. J was trimmed by 14 bases and V by 0 bases; bases with no gene match: 6. Germline CDR1 reads LGHNA; CDR2 reads YSLEER. CDR3 length: 14 residues. Here the CDR3 DNA reads TGCGCCAGCAGCCAAGAGCCGGGACAGGGGGGAAAGTTCTTC. Amino acids: CASSQEPGQGGKFF.

In this sample, this clone turned up a few times. The chain is built from TRBV7-3 and TRBJ1-1, with TRBD1 as a possible D gene (5 bases). This CDR3 is built from 13 residues. Germline lookup yields CDR1 SGHTA and CDR2 FQGTGA. Trimming cost V 3 bases and J 3 bases, with 8 bases left between them. The CDR3 DNA reads TGTGCCAGCAGCTTCCTGACAGACACTGAAGCTTTCTTT. Translation gives CASSFLTDTEAFF.

The rearrangement joins TRBV5-1 to TRBJ2-7; D is ambiguous. V lost 1 base to trimming and J lost 0 bases, with 8 bases between them. Per the germline V gene, CDR1 is SGHRS and CDR2 is YFSETQ. The CDR3 contains 14 residues. The CDR3 reads CASSLIPDSYEQYF. For the CDR3, the DNA is TGCGCCAGCAGCTTGATCCCGGACTCCTACGAGCAGTACTTC.

This clone has more than one count but fewer than ten. The V gene is TRBV2, the J gene TRBJ2-1, with TRBD2 matching over 12 bases. V gave up 7 bases and J gave up 5 bases; unmatched junction bases: 18. The germline V gene encodes CDR1 SNHLY and CDR2 FYNNEI. The CDR3 spans 19 residues. The CDR3 sequence is CASTSDWRASGRGDNEQFF. The CDR3 DNA follows: TGTGCCAGCACCTCCGATTGGCGGGCTAGCGGGAGGGGGGACAATGAGCAGTTCTTC.

The V call is TRBV27, the J call TRBJ1-3, with TRBD1 matching over 7 bases. The CDR3 length is 14 residues. CDR1 and CDR2 (germline): MNHEY, SMNVEV (reference sequence). The trim removed 3 bases at V and 2 bases at J, leaving 1 base unmatched. CDR3 loop: CASSFRGPGNTIYF. The CDR3 DNA follows: TGTGCCAGCAGTTTTAGGGGGCCTGGAAACACCATATATTTT.

The rearrangement uses TRBV6-5 and TRBJ2-7, with a possible D match to TRBD1 (6 bases). The CDR3 sequence is 15 residues long. Trimming stripped 6 bases from V and 3 bases from J, with 18 bases between. Germline V CDR1 and CDR2: MNHEY, SVGAGI. This chain's CDR3 is CASSPDLTGSYEQYF. CDR3 in DNA: TGTGCCAGCAGCCCCGACTTAACAGGGAGCTACGAGCAGTACTTC.

This clone turned up a few times. J is TRBJ1-3 and V is TRBV7-2; 8 bases are shared with TRBD1. CDR1 and CDR2 from the germline V gene are SGHTA and FQGNSA. The CDR3 length is 16 residues. V lost 0 bases, J lost 0 bases, and 1 base stayed unmatched. CDR3 DNA: TGTGCCAGCAGCTTAGCAACAGGGGGCTCTGGAAACACCATATATTTT. Its translation is CASSLATGGSGNTIYF.

Remarks on this clone: Mismatch with germline at one junction end may stem from a read error. This sequence joins TRBV7-9 and TRBJ1-2; D uncertain. CDR1 is SEHNR and CDR2 is FQNEAQ in the germline V gene (reference sequence). The CDR3 length is 15 residues. CDR3 bases: TGCGCCAGCAGCCAACATTATCTGACCCCGTATGGCTACACCTTC. The encoded protein is CASSQHYLTPYGYTF. Drawing the rest from reference TRBV7-9 and TRBJ1-2, the complete variable domain is DTGVSQNPRHKITKRGQNVTFRCDPISEHNRLYWYRQTLGQGPEFLTYFQNEAQLEKSRLLSDRFSAERPKGSFSTLEIQRTEQGDSAMYLCASSQHYLTPYGYTFGSGTRLTVV.

V usage is TRBV2 and J usage is TRBJ2-5; D is perhaps TRBD1 or TRBD2 (5 bases each). Deletions cut 8 bases from V and 4 bases from J, with 14 bases between. There are 13 residues in the CDR3. Per the germline V gene, CDR1 is SNHLY and CDR2 is FYNNEI. CDR3 coding DNA: TGTGCCAGCGAGGGGCGCGAGGTAGAGACCCAGTACTTC. Its translation is CASEGREVETQYF.

The sample holds a few counts of this clone. The genes are TRBV6-1 and TRBJ2-2, with unresolved D. In germline, CDR1 is MNHNS, CDR2 SASEGT. This CDR3 has 13 amino acids. Trimming took off 3 bases at V and 6 bases at J, with 8 bases between the two ends. The CDR3 region is CASSDQYPGELFF. CDR3 DNA sequence: TGTGCCAGCAGTGACCAGTATCCCGGGGAGCTGTTTTTT.

The chain uses TRBV27 and TRBJ2-2; 8 positions agree with TRBD1. V was pared by 6 bases and J by 9 bases, with 18 bases of the junction left unmatched. Germline CDR1 MNHEY, CDR2 SMNVEV (reference sequence). The CDR3 sequence is 17 residues long. The CDR3 DNA follows: TGTGCCAGCAGGAGGATGTTCCCGGGACAGGCGATCCGGGAGCTGTTTTTT. It is translated as CASRRMFPGQAIRELFF.

The chain recombines TRBV9 with TRBJ2-2, with D possibly TRBD1 on 5 matching bases. The CDR3 contains 14 residues. Deletions cut 2 bases from V and 7 bases from J, with 12 bases between. Germline assignment: CDR1 SGDLS and CDR2 YYNGEE. The CDR3 bases are TGTGCCAGCAGCGTCGCAGGGAAGGACGGGGAGCTGTTTTTT. It translates to CASSVAGKDGELFF.

The V call is TRBV19, the J call TRBJ2-1; TRBD1 matches 11 bases. The V segment lost 4 bases and the J segment 9 bases; nucleotides outside the gene matches: 11. The CDR3 contains 16 residues. The germline gives CDR1 LNHDA, CDR2 SQIVND (reference sequence). The CDR3 nucleotides read TGTGCCAGTAGTACCCGGGACAGGGGGGTTGTAAGTGAGCAGTTCTTC. It translates to CASSTRDRGVVSEQFF.

This clone turned up a few times. The chain couples TRBV28 to TRBJ2-3; either TRBD1 or TRBD2 may supply D (5 bases each). Germline V CDR1 and CDR2: MDHEN, SYDVKM. The ends were cut back, 5 bases at V and 0 bases at J, with 15 bases in the middle. This CDR3 contains 16 residues. In nucleotides, the CDR3 is TGTGCCAGCAGTGACATCTCCGGGGCTAGCACAGATACGCAGTATTTT. This gives the protein CASSDISGASTDTQYF.

The chain combines TRBV15 with TRBJ1-2, with D unclear. Germline V gives CDR1 LNHNV, CDR2 YYDKDF (reference sequence). Trimming shortened V by 0 bases and J by 6 bases, and 8 bases separated the two germline ends. The CDR3 length is 13 residues. The CDR3 loop is CATSRDYGDGYTF. Written as DNA, the CDR3 is TGTGCCACCAGCAGAGATTACGGTGATGGCTACACCTTC. Looking up the rest from reference TRBV15 and TRBJ1-2 gives the full variable domain: DAMVIQNPRYQVTQFGKPVTLSCSQTLNHNVMYWYQQKSSQAPKLLFHYYDKDFNNEADTPDNFQSRRPNTSFCFLDIRSPGLGDTAMYLCATSRDYGDGYTFGSGTRLTVV.

This chain joins TRBV28 and TRBJ2-5; D could derive from TRBD1 or TRBD2 (7 bases each). This CDR3 spans 15 amino acids. V was trimmed by 3 bases and J by 4 bases, leaving 15 bases between them. CDR1 and CDR2 (germline): MDHEN, SYDVKM. In nucleotides, the CDR3 is TGTGCCAGCAGTTTCGACAGGGCGGGAGCAGAGACCCAGTACTTC. Protein sequence: CASSFDRAGAETQYF.

There are a few counts of this clone. In DNA form, the CDR3 reads TGTGCCAGCAGCTTAGGGGGGTCCAATGGGGCCCAGCATTTT. It is translated as CASSLGGSNGAQHF. The chain is built from TRBV7-2 and TRBJ1-5; tentative D call: TRBD1 (5 bases). The length of the CDR3 is 14 residues. Germline V gives CDR1 SGHTA, CDR2 FQGNSA. V was cut by 1 base and J by 11 bases, with 15 bases left in between.

This clone was counted only a few times. V usage is TRBV7-9 and J usage is TRBJ2-5, with TRBD1 matching 9 bases. The J call is uncertain, as TRBJ2-7 better fits the DNA end. CDR1 is SEHNR, CDR2 FQNEAQ, per germline (reference sequence). The CDR3 extends over 14 amino acids. In DNA form, the CDR3 reads TGTGCCAGCAGCTTAGGACGGACAGGGGTCGAGCAGTACTTC. Translating it yields CASSLGRTGVEQYF.

This chain connects TRBV12-2 to TRBJ1-2; TRBD1, the table's D call, lacks a check against the DNA. TRBV12-2 constitutes a pseudogene. CDR3 length: 13 amino acids. The CDR3 sequence is CASRLIRGVGYTF. CDR3 nucleotides: TGTGCAAGTCGCTTAATCAGGGGAGTTGGCTACACCTTC.

This clone was seen only a few times. The V and J genes are TRBV11-2 and TRBJ1-2; 7 positions match TRBD1. Germline V gives CDR1 SGHAT, CDR2 FQNNGV. The CDR3 is 18 amino acids. Trimming cost V 1 base and J 4 bases; bases outside gene matches: 15. The CDR3 sequence: CASSLGHGTERDSYGYTF. In DNA form, the CDR3 reads TGTGCCAGCAGCTTAGGACATGGGACAGAGCGAGATAGCTATGGCTACACCTTC.

V gene TRBV28 combines with J gene TRBJ1-5; 9 bases fit TRBD1. CDR1 and CDR2 (germline): MDHEN, SYDVKM. The CDR3 runs 15 residues. V lost 6 bases and J lost 3; bases outside the gene matches: 6. The CDR3 sequence is CASRTGQGNNQPQHF. The CDR3 nucleotides read TGTGCCAGCAGAACAGGACAGGGGAACAATCAGCCCCAGCATTTT.

This clone was picked up a small number of times. The rearrangement links TRBV19 to TRBJ2-2, with D perhaps TRBD1 or TRBD2 (5 bases each). Germline lookup yields CDR1 LNHDA and CDR2 SQIVND (reference sequence). The CDR3 totals 15 residues. V lost 6 bases and J 4 bases, leaving 15 bases between the germline ends. The CDR3 nucleotides are TGTGCCAGTAGACCGGGGCATGAGGGCACCGGGGAGCTGTTTTTT. Translating it yields CASRPGHEGTGELFF.

V is TRBV7-9 and J is TRBJ2-1, with 12 bases aligning to TRBD2. The germline gives CDR1 SEHNR, CDR2 FQNEAQ (reference sequence). The CDR3 has 15 amino acids. V shed 5 bases, J shed 3 bases, and the junction held 2 bases outside the gene matches. CDR3 sequence (DNA): TGTGCCAGCAGCGGGACTAGCGGGTTCTACAATGAGCAGTTCTTC. It is translated as CASSGTSGFYNEQFF. The variable domain in full, with the rest retrieved from reference TRBV7-9 and TRBJ2-1, is DTGVSQNPRHKITKRGQNVTFRCDPISEHNRLYWYRQTLGQGPEFLTYFQNEAQLEKSRLLSDRFSAERPKGSFSTLEIQRTEQGDSAMYLCASSGTSGFYNEQFFGPGTRLTVL.